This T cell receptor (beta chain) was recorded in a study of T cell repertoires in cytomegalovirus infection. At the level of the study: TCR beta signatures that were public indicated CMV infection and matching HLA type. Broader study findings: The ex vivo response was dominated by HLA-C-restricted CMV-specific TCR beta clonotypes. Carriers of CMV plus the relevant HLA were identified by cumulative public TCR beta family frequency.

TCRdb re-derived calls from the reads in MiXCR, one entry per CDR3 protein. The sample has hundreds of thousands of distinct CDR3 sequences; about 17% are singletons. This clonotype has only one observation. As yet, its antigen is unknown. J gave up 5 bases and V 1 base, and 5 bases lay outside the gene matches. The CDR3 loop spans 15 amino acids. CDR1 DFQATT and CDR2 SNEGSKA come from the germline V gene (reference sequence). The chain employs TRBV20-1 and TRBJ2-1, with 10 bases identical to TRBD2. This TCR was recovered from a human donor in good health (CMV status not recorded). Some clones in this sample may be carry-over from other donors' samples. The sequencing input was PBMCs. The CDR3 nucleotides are TGCAGTGCTAGAGTGGGACTAGCGAGACACAATGAGCAGTTCTTC. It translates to CSARVGLARHNEQFF.